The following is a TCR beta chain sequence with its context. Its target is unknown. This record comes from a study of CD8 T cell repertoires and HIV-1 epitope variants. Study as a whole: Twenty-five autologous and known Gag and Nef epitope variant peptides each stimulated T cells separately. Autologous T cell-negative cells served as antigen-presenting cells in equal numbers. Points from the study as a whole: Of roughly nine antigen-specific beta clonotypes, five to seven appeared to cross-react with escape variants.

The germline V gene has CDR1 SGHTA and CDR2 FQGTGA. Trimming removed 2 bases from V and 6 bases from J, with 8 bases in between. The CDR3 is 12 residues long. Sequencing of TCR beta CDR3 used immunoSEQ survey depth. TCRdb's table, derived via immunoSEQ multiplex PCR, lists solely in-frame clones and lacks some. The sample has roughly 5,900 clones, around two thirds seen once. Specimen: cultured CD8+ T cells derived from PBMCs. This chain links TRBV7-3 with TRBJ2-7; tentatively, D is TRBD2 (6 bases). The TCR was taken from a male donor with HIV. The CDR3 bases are TGTGCCAGCAGCTTACGAGCGGGCGAGCAGTACTTC. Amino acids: CASSLRAGEQYF.